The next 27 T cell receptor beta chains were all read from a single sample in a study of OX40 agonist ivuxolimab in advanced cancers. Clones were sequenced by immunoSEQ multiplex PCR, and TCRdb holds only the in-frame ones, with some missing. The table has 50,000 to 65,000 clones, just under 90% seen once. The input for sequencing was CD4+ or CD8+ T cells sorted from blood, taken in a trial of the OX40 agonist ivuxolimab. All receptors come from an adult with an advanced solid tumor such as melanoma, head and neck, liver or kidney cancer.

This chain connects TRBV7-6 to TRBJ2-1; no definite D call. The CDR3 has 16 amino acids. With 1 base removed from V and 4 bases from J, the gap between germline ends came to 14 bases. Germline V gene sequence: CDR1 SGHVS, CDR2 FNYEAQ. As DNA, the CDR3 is TGTGCCAGCAGCTTAGTGACGGAATTGGGTTACAATGAGCAGTTCTTC. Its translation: CASSLVTELGYNEQFF.

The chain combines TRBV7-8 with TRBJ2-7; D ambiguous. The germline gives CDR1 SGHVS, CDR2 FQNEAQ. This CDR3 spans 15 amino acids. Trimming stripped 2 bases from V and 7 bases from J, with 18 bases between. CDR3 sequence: CASSLSDWATVEQYF. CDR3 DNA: TGTGCCAGCAGCTTATCCGACTGGGCCACCGTTGAGCAGTACTTC.

In DNA form, the CDR3 reads TGCGCCAGCAGCCTGCAGTATGTCCCGCAGGACCTATCCTACGAGCAGTACTTC. Residues: CASSLQYVPQDLSYEQYF. The rearrangement uses TRBV4-1 and TRBJ2-7; D unresolved. CDR1 and CDR2 (germline): MGHRA, YSYEKL. Trimming cost V 4 bases and J 1 base, with 23 bases left between them. CDR3 size: 18 residues.

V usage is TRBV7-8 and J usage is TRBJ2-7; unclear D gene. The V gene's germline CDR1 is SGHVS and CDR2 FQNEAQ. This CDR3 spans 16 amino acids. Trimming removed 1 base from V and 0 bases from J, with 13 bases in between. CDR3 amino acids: CASSLGNSLSSYEQYF. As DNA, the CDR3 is TGTGCCAGCAGCTTAGGCAATAGCCTGAGCTCCTACGAGCAGTACTTC.

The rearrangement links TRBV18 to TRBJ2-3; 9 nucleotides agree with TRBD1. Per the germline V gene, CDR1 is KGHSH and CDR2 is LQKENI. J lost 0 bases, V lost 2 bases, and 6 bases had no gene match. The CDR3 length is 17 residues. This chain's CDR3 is CASSPILQGASTDTQYF. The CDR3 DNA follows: TGTGCCAGCTCACCAATCCTACAGGGGGCTAGCACAGATACGCAGTATTTT.

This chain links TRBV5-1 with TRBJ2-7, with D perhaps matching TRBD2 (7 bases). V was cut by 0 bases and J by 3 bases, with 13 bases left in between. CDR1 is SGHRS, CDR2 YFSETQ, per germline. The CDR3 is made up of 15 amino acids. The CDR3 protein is CASSLVGGPLYEQYF. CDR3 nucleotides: TGCGCCAGCAGCTTGGTGGGGGGGCCCCTCTACGAGCAGTACTTC.

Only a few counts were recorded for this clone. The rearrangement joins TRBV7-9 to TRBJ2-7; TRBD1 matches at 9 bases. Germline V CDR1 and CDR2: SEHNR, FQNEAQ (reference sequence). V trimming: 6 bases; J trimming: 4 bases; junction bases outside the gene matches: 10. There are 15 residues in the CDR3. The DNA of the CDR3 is TGTGCCAGCAGTTATCTGGGACAGGGAGGGTACGAGCAGTACTTC. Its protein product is CASSYLGQGGYEQYF. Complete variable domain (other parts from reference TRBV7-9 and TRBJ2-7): DTGVSQNPRHKITKRGQNVTFRCDPISEHNRLYWYRQTLGQGPEFLTYFQNEAQLEKSRLLSDRFSAERPKGSFSTLEIQRTEQGDSAMYLCASSYLGQGGYEQYFGPGTRLTVT.

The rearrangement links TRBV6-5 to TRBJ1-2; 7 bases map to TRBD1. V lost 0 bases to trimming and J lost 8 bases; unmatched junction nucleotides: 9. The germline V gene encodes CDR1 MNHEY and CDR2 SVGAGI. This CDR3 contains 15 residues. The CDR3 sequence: CASSYSGRQGYGYTF. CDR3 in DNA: TGTGCCAGCAGTTACTCGGGTCGACAGGGCTACGGCTACACCTTC.

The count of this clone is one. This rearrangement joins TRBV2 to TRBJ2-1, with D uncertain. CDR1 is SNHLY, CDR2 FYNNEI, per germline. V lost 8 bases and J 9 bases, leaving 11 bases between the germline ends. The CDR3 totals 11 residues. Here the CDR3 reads CASVVVSEQFF. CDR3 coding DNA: TGTGCCAGCGTGGTGGTGAGTGAGCAGTTCTTC. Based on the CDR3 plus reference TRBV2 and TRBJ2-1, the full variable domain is EPEVTQTPSHQVTQMGQEVILRCVPISNHLYFYWYRQILGQKVEFLVSFYNNEISEKSEIFDDQFSVERPDGSNFTLKIRSTKLEDSAMYFCASVVVSEQFFGPGTRLTVL.

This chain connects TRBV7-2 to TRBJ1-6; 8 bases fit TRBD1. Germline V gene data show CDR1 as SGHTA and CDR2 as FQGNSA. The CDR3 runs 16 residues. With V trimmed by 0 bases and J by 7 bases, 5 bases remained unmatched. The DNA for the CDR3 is TGTGCCAGCAGCTTAGCAGGGACAGGTGGAAATTCACCCCTCCACTTT. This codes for CASSLAGTGGNSPLHF.

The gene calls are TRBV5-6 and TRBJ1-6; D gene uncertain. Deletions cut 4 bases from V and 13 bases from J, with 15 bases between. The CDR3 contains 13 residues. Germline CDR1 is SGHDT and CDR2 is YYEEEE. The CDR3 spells CASSLVKVGPLHF. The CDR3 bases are TGTGCCAGCAGCCTTGTCAAGGTGGGGCCCCTCCACTTT. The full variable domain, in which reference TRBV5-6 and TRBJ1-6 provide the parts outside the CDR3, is DAGVTQSPTHLIKTRGQQVTLRCSPKSGHDTVSWYQQALGQGPQFIFQYYEEEERQRGNFPDRFSGHQFPNYSSELNVNALLLGDSALYLCASSLVKVGPLHFGNGTRLTVT.

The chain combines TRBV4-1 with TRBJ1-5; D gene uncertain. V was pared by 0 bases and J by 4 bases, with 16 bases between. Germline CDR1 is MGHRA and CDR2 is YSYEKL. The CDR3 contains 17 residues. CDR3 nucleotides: TGCGCCAGCAGCCAAGAGGGATATGGAGGCTGGAATCAGCCCCAGCATTTT. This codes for CASSQEGYGGWNQPQHF.

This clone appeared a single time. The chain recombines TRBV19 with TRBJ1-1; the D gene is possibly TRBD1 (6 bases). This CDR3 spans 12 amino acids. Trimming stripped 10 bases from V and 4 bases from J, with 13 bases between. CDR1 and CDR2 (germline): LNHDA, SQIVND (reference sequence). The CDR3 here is CATKTGLTEAFF. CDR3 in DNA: TGTGCCACCAAAACAGGGCTCACTGAAGCTTTCTTT.

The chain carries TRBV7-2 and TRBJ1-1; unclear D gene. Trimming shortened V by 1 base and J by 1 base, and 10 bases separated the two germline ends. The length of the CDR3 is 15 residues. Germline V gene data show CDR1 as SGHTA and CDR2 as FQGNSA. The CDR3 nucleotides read TGTGCCAGCAGCTTAGGGGCAGCCTCGAACACTGAAGCTTTCTTT. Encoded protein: CASSLGAASNTEAFF.

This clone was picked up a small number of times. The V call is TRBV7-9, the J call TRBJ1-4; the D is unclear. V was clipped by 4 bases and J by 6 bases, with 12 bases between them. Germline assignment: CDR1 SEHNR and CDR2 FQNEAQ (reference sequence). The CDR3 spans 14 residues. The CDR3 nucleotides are TGTGCCAGCAGCTCCTACGTTTCGTATGAAAAACTGTTTTTT. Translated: CASSSYVSYEKLFF.

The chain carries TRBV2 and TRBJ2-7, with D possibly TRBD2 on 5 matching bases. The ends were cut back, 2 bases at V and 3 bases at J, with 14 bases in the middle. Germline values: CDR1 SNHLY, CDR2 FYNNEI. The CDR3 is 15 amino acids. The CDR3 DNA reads TGTGCCAGCAGTGAAAGAGGGTTCTACGACTACGAGCAGTACTTC. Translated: CASSERGFYDYEQYF.

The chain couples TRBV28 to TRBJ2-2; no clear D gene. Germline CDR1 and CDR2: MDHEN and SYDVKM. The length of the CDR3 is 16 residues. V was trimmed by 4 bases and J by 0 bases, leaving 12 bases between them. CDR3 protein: CASSYHRIANTGELFF. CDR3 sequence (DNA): TGTGCCAGCAGTTATCATCGTATCGCGAACACCGGGGAGCTGTTTTTT.

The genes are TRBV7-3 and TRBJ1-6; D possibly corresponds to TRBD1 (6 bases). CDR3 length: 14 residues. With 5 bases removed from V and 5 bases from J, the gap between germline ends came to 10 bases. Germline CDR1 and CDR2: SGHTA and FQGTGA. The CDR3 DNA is TGTGCCAGCAGCCCACAGGGCGATAATTCACCCCTCCACTTT. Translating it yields CASSPQGDNSPLHF.

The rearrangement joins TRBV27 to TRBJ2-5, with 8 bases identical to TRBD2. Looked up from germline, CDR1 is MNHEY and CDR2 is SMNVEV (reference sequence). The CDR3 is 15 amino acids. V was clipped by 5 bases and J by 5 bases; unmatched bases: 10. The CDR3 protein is CASSLISGSAETQYF. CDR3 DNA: TGTGCCAGCAGTCTAATAAGCGGGAGTGCCGAGACCCAGTACTTC.

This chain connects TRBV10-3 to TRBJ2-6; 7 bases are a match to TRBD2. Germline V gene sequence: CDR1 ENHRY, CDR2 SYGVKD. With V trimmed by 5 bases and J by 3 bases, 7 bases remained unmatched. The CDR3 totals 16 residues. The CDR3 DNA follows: TGTGCCATCAGTTTAGCTAGCGGCTTTGGGGCCAACGTCCTGACTTTC. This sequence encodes CAISLASGFGANVLTF.

Written as DNA, the CDR3 is TGTGCCAGCAGGTCCACGAACACCGGGGAGCTGTTTTTT. It specifies CASRSTNTGELFF. The rearrangement uses TRBV6-5 and TRBJ2-2, with D unclear. The CDR3 extends over 13 amino acids. V lost 6 bases and J 0 bases, leaving 5 bases between the germline ends. Germline lookup yields CDR1 MNHEY and CDR2 SVGAGI.

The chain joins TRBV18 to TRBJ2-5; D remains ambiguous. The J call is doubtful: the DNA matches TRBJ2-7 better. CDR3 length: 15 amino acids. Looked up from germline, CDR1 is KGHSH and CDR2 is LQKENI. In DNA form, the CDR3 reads TGTGCCAGCTCACCGTGGGCTTCTAGCTCCTACGAGCAGTACTTC. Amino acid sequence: CASSPWASSSYEQYF.

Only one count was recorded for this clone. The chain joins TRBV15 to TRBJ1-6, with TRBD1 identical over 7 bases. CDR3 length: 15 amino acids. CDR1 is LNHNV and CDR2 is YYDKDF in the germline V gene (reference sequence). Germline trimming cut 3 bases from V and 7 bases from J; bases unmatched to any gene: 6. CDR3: CATSSLGTVNSPLHF. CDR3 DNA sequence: TGTGCCACCAGCAGCCTCGGGACAGTAAATTCACCCCTCCACTTT.

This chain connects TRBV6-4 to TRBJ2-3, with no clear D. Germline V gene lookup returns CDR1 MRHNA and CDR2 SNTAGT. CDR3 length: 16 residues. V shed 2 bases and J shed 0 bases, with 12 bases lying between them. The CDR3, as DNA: TGTGCCAGCAGTGACCTGGCTGCTACTAGCACAGATACGCAGTATTTT. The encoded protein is CASSDLAATSTDTQYF.

CDR3 bases: TGTGCCAGCAGTGAACCTGGGAACACTGAAGCTTTCTTT. Translated, it gives CASSEPGNTEAFF. The chain recombines TRBV6-1 with TRBJ1-1; D ambiguous. V was clipped by 2 bases and J by 1 base, with 5 bases between them. Germline values: CDR1 MNHNS, CDR2 SASEGT. The CDR3 runs 13 residues.

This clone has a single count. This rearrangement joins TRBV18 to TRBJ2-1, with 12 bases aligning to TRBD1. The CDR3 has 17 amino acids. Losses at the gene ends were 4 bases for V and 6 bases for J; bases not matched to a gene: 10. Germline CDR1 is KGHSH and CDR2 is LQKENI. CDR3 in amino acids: CASSQLMPGQGANEQFF. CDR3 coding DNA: TGTGCCAGCTCACAATTAATGCCGGGACAGGGGGCCAATGAGCAGTTCTTC.

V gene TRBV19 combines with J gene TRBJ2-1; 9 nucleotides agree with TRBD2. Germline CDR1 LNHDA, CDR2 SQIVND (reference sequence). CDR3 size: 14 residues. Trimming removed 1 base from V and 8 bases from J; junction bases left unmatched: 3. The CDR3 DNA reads TGTGCCAGTAGTATAGGTAGCGGGAGAGATGAGCAGTTCTTC. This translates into CASSIGSGRDEQFF. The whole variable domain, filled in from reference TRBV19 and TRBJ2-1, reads DGGITQSPKYLFRKEGQNVTLSCEQNLNHDAMYWYRQDPGQGLRLIYYSQIVNDFQKGDIAEGYSVSREKKESFPLTVTSAQKNPTAFYLCASSIGSGRDEQFFGPGTRLTVL.